These 15 T cell receptor beta chains share one sample of origin, sequenced in a study of cytomegalovirus exposure and HLA in healthy donors. PCR was performed using 60 Vbeta and 13 Jbeta primers. Sequencing used immunoSEQ multiplex PCR; TCRdb keeps in-frame clones, though not all of them. The table records 150,000 or so clones, roughly 80% of them present only once. Sequencing was carried out using PBMCs. The receptor set was obtained from a man aged 18 to 30 in good health and CMV-seropositive.

The chain carries TRBV5-1 and TRBJ1-2; 7 positions match TRBD1. Germline V gene sequence: CDR1 SGHRS, CDR2 YFSETQ. Losses at the gene ends were 0 bases for V and 7 bases for J; bases not matched to a gene: 6. The CDR3 length is 14 residues. In nucleotides, the CDR3 is TGCGCCAGCAGCTTGGGACAGGGTGATGGTGGCTACACCTTC. This translates into CASSLGQGDGGYTF.

The V gene is TRBV7-8, the J gene TRBJ2-3; 9 nucleotides line up with TRBD2. In germline, CDR1 is SGHVS, CDR2 FQNEAQ. Trimming took 1 base from V and 1 from J; bases not matched to a gene: 9. The CDR3 is 18 residues long. The CDR3 DNA reads as TGTGCCAGCAGCTTAGGACGGCGGGAGGGCCCTGGCACAGATACGCAGTATTTT. This translates into CASSLGRREGPGTDTQYF.

This clone turned up a few times. The chain is built from TRBV4-1 and TRBJ2-1, with 9 bases aligning to TRBD2. There are 17 residues in the CDR3. V was clipped by 2 bases and J by 4 bases; unmatched bases: 9. The germline V gene encodes CDR1 MGHRA and CDR2 YSYEKL. CDR3 DNA sequence: TGCGCCAGCAGCCAACCCTCACTAGCGGGTTCATACAATGAGCAGTTCTTC. Its protein is CASSQPSLAGSYNEQFF.

The genes are TRBV11-2 and TRBJ1-1; 7 positions match TRBD1. J lost 4 bases, V lost 4 bases, and 12 bases had no gene match. The V gene's germline CDR1 is SGHAT and CDR2 FQNNGV. This CDR3 region has 16 residues. This CDR3 reads CASSSTLTGAGTEAFF. Here the CDR3 DNA reads TGTGCCAGCAGCTCCACCCTAACAGGGGCCGGCACTGAAGCTTTCTTT. The full variable domain, completed using reference TRBV11-2 and TRBJ1-1, is EAGVAQSPRYKIIEKRQSVAFWCNPISGHATLYWYQQILGQGPKLLIQFQNNGVVDDSQLPKDRFSAERLKGVDSTLKIQPAKLEDSAVYLCASSSTLTGAGTEAFFGQGTRLTVV.

This chain connects TRBV27 to TRBJ2-3; tentative D call: TRBD1 (6 bases). Deletions cut 6 bases from V and 4 bases from J, with 20 bases between. CDR3 length: 16 residues. Germline CDR1 is MNHEY and CDR2 is SMNVEV (reference sequence). As DNA, the CDR3 is TGTGCCAGCAGGAGTCCCAGGGGTGGGTGGGCAGATACGCAGTATTTT. Translated: CASRSPRGGWADTQYF.

Concerning this clone: This CDR3 is also generated by other DNA sequences in the sample. This chain uses TRBV6-4 with TRBJ2-1; TRBD2 aligns across 8 bases. This CDR3 is 17 amino acids long. The germline CDR1 and CDR2 sequences are MRHNA and SNTAGT. V was pared by 3 bases and J by 3 bases, with 10 bases of the junction left unmatched. This CDR3 is CASSDCWDRGGYNEQFF. CDR3 sequence (DNA): TGTGCCAGCAGTGATTGTTGGGACCGGGGGGGCTACAATGAGCAGTTCTTC.

The rearrangement uses TRBV2 and TRBJ1-6, with TRBD1 identical over 7 bases. In germline, CDR1 is SNHLY, CDR2 FYNNEI. CDR3 length: 12 amino acids. CDR3 sequence: CARGRGNSPLHF. DNA for the CDR3: TGTGCAAGGGGCAGGGGGAACTCACCCCTCCACTTT.

CDR3 residues: CASSLLRIDNEQFF. CDR3 nucleotides: TGTGCCAGCAGTTTATTGAGAATAGACAATGAGCAGTTCTTC. This rearrangement joins TRBV27 to TRBJ2-1, with D hard to call. In germline, CDR1 is MNHEY, CDR2 SMNVEV (reference sequence). The CDR3 loop spans 14 amino acids. Deletions cut 1 base from V and 5 bases from J, with 9 bases between.

This clone was seen only a few times. The chain uses TRBV18 and TRBJ1-5; D ambiguous. The CDR3 runs 13 residues. Germline V gives CDR1 KGHSH, CDR2 LQKENI. V gave up 4 bases and J gave up 6 bases, with 10 bases separating them. CDR3 residues: CASSLSTGQPQHF. DNA for the CDR3: TGTGCCAGCTCACTGTCCACTGGTCAGCCCCAGCATTTT.

The V call is TRBV25-1, the J call TRBJ2-1; D is possibly TRBD2 (5 bases). V was trimmed by 2 bases and J by 1 base, leaving 9 bases between them. In germline, CDR1 is MGHDK, CDR2 SYGVNS. This CDR3 region has 15 residues. The CDR3 DNA is TGTGCCAGCAGTGAAGGAGGAATGTCCTACAATGAGCAGTTCTTC. Translating it yields CASSEGGMSYNEQFF. The whole variable domain, remainder taken from reference TRBV25-1 and TRBJ2-1, is EADIYQTPRYLVIGTGKKITLECSQTMGHDKMYWYQQDPGMELHLIHYSYGVNSTEKGDLSSESTVSRIRTEHFPLTLESARPSHTSQYLCASSEGGMSYNEQFFGPGTRLTVL.

The chain employs TRBV5-4 and TRBJ1-2, with D possibly being TRBD1 (6 bases). CDR3 size: 15 residues. The V end was cut by 3 bases, the J end by 6 bases, with 18 bases between. CDR1 is SGHNT, CDR2 YYREEE, per germline (reference sequence). The CDR3 region has the DNA TGTGCCAGCAGCTCTAACCACGAACAGGGAAATGGCTACACCTTC. Translation gives CASSSNHEQGNGYTF.

The sample holds a few counts of this clone. The chain links TRBV27 to TRBJ2-7; 9 positions match TRBD1. CDR1 MNHEY and CDR2 SMNVEV come from the germline V gene (reference sequence). V trimming: 4 bases; J trimming: 2 bases; junction bases outside the gene matches: 3. This CDR3 has 14 residues. CDR3 region: CASSSGQGPYEQYF. In DNA form, the CDR3 reads TGTGCCAGCAGTTCGGGACAGGGCCCCTACGAGCAGTACTTC.

This clone was recorded a few times. The chain employs TRBV7-9 and TRBJ2-1; TRBD2 agrees at 12 bases. CDR1 is SEHNR, CDR2 FQNEAQ, per germline (reference sequence). The junction had 8 bases not matched to a gene; V was cut back by 5 bases and J by 6 bases. This CDR3 region has 16 residues. The DNA of the CDR3 is TGTGCCAGCAGCCCACAGACTAGCGGGAGTACCAATGAGCAGTTCTTC. It encodes CASSPQTSGSTNEQFF.

The CDR3 DNA sequence: TGCAGCGTAGGACTAGCGGGAGTCTTGTACGAGCAGTACTTC. Translation: CSVGLAGVLYEQYF. V is TRBV29-1 and J is TRBJ2-7; 13 nucleotides line up with TRBD2. The V gene end was trimmed by 6 bases and the J gene end by 4 bases; junction bases not matched to a gene: 6. CDR3 length equals 14 residues. Germline V lookup: CDR1 SQVTM, CDR2 ANQGSEA.

This rearrangement joins TRBV20-1 to TRBJ2-7, with TRBD1 as a possible D gene (6 bases). V shed 7 bases and J shed 5 bases, with 12 bases lying between them. CDR1 DFQATT and CDR2 SNEGSKA come from the germline V gene (reference sequence). CDR3 length: 11 residues. The CDR3 loop is CSVEDSHEQYF. CDR3 in DNA: TGCAGTGTCGAGGACAGTCACGAGCAGTACTTC.